Listed below are T cell receptor beta chains from one sample, sequenced in a study. Clones were read by immunoSEQ multiplex PCR, and TCRdb kept only the in-frame ones, dropping some. The sample comprises about 68,000 clones, over 85% of which are singletons, and roughly 4.2% rests with the top ten. Source material: PBMCs. The receptors stem from a man aged 35 to 55 with rheumatoid arthritis. CDR3s include the opening cysteine and the closing phenylalanine or tryptophan. D genes are given only for firm matches. Clone size is stated in some rows and not others, as once, few, many or a class when expanded.

cdr3_nt cdr3_aa v_call clone_size d_call j_call
TGTGCCAGCAGTGGCACGGGACGCGGTGGCTACACCTTC CASSGTGRGGYTF TRBV6-4 NA NA TRBJ1-2
TGTGCCAGCAGTAACGGTCATACAGGGGGCTACGACGAGCAGTACTTC CASSNGHTGGYDEQYF TRBV2 NA TRBD1 TRBJ2-7
TGTGCCAGCAGCTTGGACTCTAACTACAATGAGCAGTTCTTC CASSLDSNYNEQFF TRBV5-4 NA NA TRBJ2-1
TGTGCCAGTAGTCTACGACAGACGTACAATGAGCAGTTCTTC CASSLRQTYNEQFF TRBV19 once NA TRBJ2-1
TGTGCCAGCAGGAGAGGGACAGGGGCTTCGGGCGAGCAGTACTTC CASRRGTGASGEQYF TRBV9 NA TRBD1 TRBJ2-7
TGCGCCAGCAGTGAGTCCACTAGCGGGGGCAATGAGCAGTTCTTC CASSESTSGGNEQFF TRBV10-1 NA TRBD2 TRBJ2-1
TGTGCCACCAGCACCCGGACAGGGCTCACCTACGAGCAGTACTTC CATSTRTGLTYEQYF TRBV15 NA TRBD1 TRBJ2-7
TGTGCCAGCAGCCAAGGGTCCGTGGAGCTGTTTTTT CASSQGSVELFF TRBV3-1/TRBV3-2 NA NA TRBJ2-2
TGTGCCAGCAGAAAGGCGGGGGGGCGAACCGGGGAGCTGTTTTTT CASRKAGGRTGELFF TRBV9 NA TRBD2 TRBJ2-2
TGTGCTAGCAGCTTAGAAGTAGGGGTTTCCTACGAGCAGTACTTC CASSLEVGVSYEQYF TRBV7-7 NA NA TRBJ2-7
TGTGCCAGCAGCGTGACCGGGACAGGGAGCGCAGATACGCAGTATTTT CASSVTGTGSADTQYF TRBV9 NA TRBD1 TRBJ2-3
TGTGCCAGCCGGGCATGGGATGACAATGAGCAGTTCTTC CASRAWDDNEQFF TRBV11-2 NA NA TRBJ2-1
TGTGCCAGCAGTGAATCGAACACCGGGGAGCTGTTTTTT CASSESNTGELFF TRBV6-1 NA NA TRBJ2-2
TGCGCCAGCAGCCAAGGGCTAAGGACGGTGAACTCCTACAATGAGCAGTTCTTC CASSQGLRTVNSYNEQFF TRBV4-1 NA NA TRBJ2-1
TGTGCCAGCAGCCAAGATATTTGGGACACCGGGGAGCTGTTTTTT CASSQDIWDTGELFF TRBV3-1/TRBV3-2 NA NA TRBJ2-2
TGTGCCACCGTAGGACAGGGGGTCTACGAGCAGTACTTC CATVGQGVYEQYF TRBV5-8 NA TRBD1 TRBJ2-7
TGCGCCAGCAGCGGCAATAGCGGGGGGGACCTCACCGGGGAGCTGTTTTTT CASSGNSGGDLTGELFF TRBV5-1 NA TRBD2 TRBJ2-2
TGTGCCAGCAGCTCCGGACCGCAAGAGACCCAGTACTTC CASSSGPQETQYF TRBV11-3 NA NA TRBJ2-5
TGTGCCAGTAGTAATGCGGGGGGGTCCAATGAGCAGTTCTTC CASSNAGGSNEQFF TRBV19 NA TRBD2 TRBJ2-1
TGTGCCAGCAGCGGAAGGTTAGCGGATACGCAGTATTTT CASSGRLADTQYF TRBV5-6 once NA TRBJ2-3
TGTGCCAGCAGGCCTAAAGCGGGGAATGAGCAGTTCTTC CASRPKAGNEQFF TRBV6-5 NA TRBD2 TRBJ2-1
TGTGCCACCGAGGGGTACGAAGATACGCAGTATTTT CATEGYEDTQYF TRBV15 NA NA TRBJ2-3
TGTGCCAGCTCACCCTCCTCCTACGAGCAGTACTTC CASSPSSYEQYF TRBV18 NA NA TRBJ2-7
TGTGCCAGCAGTACGACTAGCGGGAGGTTCCTTGAGTACTTC CASSTTSGRFLEYF TRBV28 NA TRBD2 TRBJ2-7
TGTGCCAGCGAAGGGGACGTCAATCAGCCCCAGCATTTT CASEGDVNQPQHF TRBV2 NA NA TRBJ1-5
TGTGCCAGCAGCGGGTACTTCACAGATACGCAGTATTTT CASSGYFTDTQYF TRBV7-2 NA NA TRBJ2-3
TGTGCCAGTACGTTGCTGGCTACTGGGGCCAACGTCCTGACTTTC CASTLLATGANVLTF TRBV19 NA NA TRBJ2-6
TGTGCCAGCAGCCAAGATGAAATAGCGGGAGGGATCCAAGAGACCCAGTACTTC CASSQDEIAGGIQETQYF TRBV3-1/TRBV3-2 NA TRBD2 TRBJ2-5
TGTGCCAGCAGCTTGATGGGAGATGGAAACACCATATATTTT CASSLMGDGNTIYF TRBV5-5 once NA TRBJ1-3
TGTGCCAGCAGCTTGGCCTTACTAGCGGGGGGGCATAATGAGCAGTTCTTC CASSLALLAGGHNEQFF TRBV5-4 NA TRBD2 TRBJ2-1
TGTGCCTGGAGTGTACAGGGCTTGATGGATTTCTTT CAWSVQGLMDFF TRBV30 NA NA TRBJ1-1
TGCGCCAGCAGTGGGGCAGGGACTAATTCACCCCTCCACTTT CASSGAGTNSPLHF TRBV10-2 NA NA TRBJ1-6
TGTGCCAGCAGGGGGGTCTCTGGGGCCAACGTCCTGACTTTC CASRGVSGANVLTF TRBV7-6 NA NA TRBJ2-6
TGTGCCAGCAGCCCACCGGGACTAGCGGGAGGGGGAAACGAGCAGTACTTC CASSPPGLAGGGNEQYF TRBV7-2 NA TRBD2 TRBJ2-7
TGTGCCAGCTCACCACCGGGAGGTCAGGGAGGCGAGACCCAGTACTTC CASSPPGGQGGETQYF TRBV18 NA NA TRBJ2-5
TGTGCCAGCAGCTCGGGACTCCACCCAGATACGCAGTATTTT CASSSGLHPDTQYF TRBV7-9 NA NA TRBJ2-3
TGTGCCAGTAGCCCGAGGGGGAATCCTAACTATGGCTACACCTTC CASSPRGNPNYGYTF TRBV19 NA NA TRBJ1-2
TGTGCCAGCAGCTTGACTAGCGGTGAGTCCTACGAGCAGTACTTC CASSLTSGESYEQYF TRBV7-6 once TRBD2 TRBJ2-7
TGTGCCAGCAGTCAATTCCGGGACAGGGTAGGGGATACGCAGTATTTT CASSQFRDRVGDTQYF TRBV27 once TRBD1 TRBJ2-3
TGTGCCAGTAGTACCCTCCGAAGGGGCGAGACCCAGTACTTC CASSTLRRGETQYF TRBV19 NA NA TRBJ2-5
TGTGCCAGCACAGTATATAGCAATCAGCCCCAGCATTTT CASTVYSNQPQHF TRBV6-5 NA NA TRBJ1-5
TGTGCCAGCAGTGAACCGGGACAGGGTTCCTACGAGCAGTACTTC CASSEPGQGSYEQYF TRBV25-1 NA TRBD1 TRBJ2-7
TGTGCCAGCAGCGCCGGACAGGTACTAAATCAGCCCCAGCATTTT CASSAGQVLNQPQHF TRBV9 NA TRBD1 TRBJ1-5
TGTGCCAGCAGCCTCCGACTTAAGGATGAGCAGTTCTTC CASSLRLKDEQFF TRBV9 NA NA TRBJ2-1
TGTGGTGTCGGCAGCCTCACCGGGGAGCTGTTTTTT CGVGSLTGELFF TRBV11-2 once NA TRBJ2-2
TGTGCCAGCAGCCAAGCTACAGGAAACACCATATATTTT CASSQATGNTIYF TRBV14 NA NA TRBJ1-3
TGTGCCAGCAGTTACTCCTTGGGACAGGGGAATCAGCCCCAGCATTTT CASSYSLGQGNQPQHF TRBV6-6 NA TRBD1 TRBJ1-5
TGTGCTATGTCAGGTAATGAGCAGTTCTTC CAMSGNEQFF TRBV30 NA NA TRBJ2-1
TGTGCCTGGAGCAGGCAAACCTCTAGCAATCAGCCCCAGCATTTT CAWSRQTSSNQPQHF TRBV30 NA NA TRBJ1-5
TGTGCCAGCAGCATGGGGGGACAGGGTACCCTCGAGCAGTACTTC CASSMGGQGTLEQYF TRBV28 once TRBD1 TRBJ2-7
TGTGCCAGCATCCTAGGGGTCGGAACTGAAGCTTTCTTT CASILGVGTEAFF TRBV12-3/TRBV12-4 NA NA TRBJ1-1
TGTGCCTGGAGTGCCCCGGGGAGGGGGGCTTTTCAGCCCCAGCATTTT CAWSAPGRGAFQPQHF TRBV30 NA NA TRBJ1-5
TGTGCCAGCAGCTTAGCCCTTATCTCCTACAATGAGCAGTTCTTC CASSLALISYNEQFF TRBV5-6 NA NA TRBJ2-1
TGTGCCAGCACAGTTCTCAGGGGGACAGATACGCAGTATTTT CASTVLRGTDTQYF TRBV2 NA TRBD1 TRBJ2-3
TGTGCCAGCAGGCAAACCAGAGACGAGCAGTACTTC CASRQTRDEQYF TRBV6-5 once NA TRBJ2-7
TGTGCCAGCAGCCTTGGACTGAGCAAGGGGACCCAGTACTTC CASSLGLSKGTQYF TRBV9 NA NA TRBJ2-5
TGCGCCAGCAGCCAGGCTCGGGTCAGGGGATCGGCAGATACGCAGTATTTT CASSQARVRGSADTQYF TRBV4-1 NA NA TRBJ2-3
TGTGCCAGCAGATATACGGCCCTCAGGGGCATCAACGAGCAGTACTTC CASRYTALRGINEQYF TRBV2 few NA TRBJ2-7
TGTGCCAGCAGCTTACTCCCTATGAACGATGGCTACACCTTC CASSLLPMNDGYTF TRBV7-9 NA NA TRBJ1-2
TGTGCCAGCAGCCTAACTAGCGGGGGGCCCTCCTACGAGCAGTACTTC CASSLTSGGPSYEQYF TRBV7-8 NA TRBD2 TRBJ2-7